Detailed here is one T cell receptor beta chain. Samples came from patients with localized non-small cell lung adenocarcinoma. These data belong to a study of CD4 and CD8 cells across lung adenocarcinoma regions. MiXCR, run by TCRdb on the PCR reads, gives a single entry per CDR3 protein. Of approximately 5,000 distinct CDR3 sequences listed, about 50% are singletons. This CDR3 comprises 11 residues. CDR1 is MNHNS and CDR2 is SASEGT in the germline V gene. V lost 6 bases and J 1 base, leaving 1 base between the germline ends. V gene TRBV6-1 combines with J gene TRBJ2-1; D call uncertain. The TCR sequence derives from a male donor with lung adenocarcinoma. The CD4 and CD8 labels of this study may be unreliable. Sequencing was performed on CD4+ T cells from the margin of a lung tumor. This CDR3 reads CASRSYNEQFF. CDR3 in DNA: TGTGCCAGCAGATCCTACAATGAGCAGTTCTTC.